A selection of T cell receptor beta chains follows, all from one sample in a study of cytomegalovirus exposure and HLA in healthy donors. The protocol was immunoSEQ multiplex PCR, while the TCRdb copy is restricted to in-frame clones and leaves out a portion. This table holds under 200,000 clones, 80% to 85% found once. The sample taken for sequencing was PBMCs. The receptors were gathered from a man aged 25-45 years in good health and CMV-seronegative. CDR3s include the opening cysteine and the closing phenylalanine or tryptophan. D genes are given only for firm matches.

CDR3 length: 13
D gene: -
V gene: TRBV23-1
J gene: TRBJ2-7
CDR3 DNA: TGCGCCAGCAGTCAAAACCCCCGGAGGAAGCAGTACTTC
CDR3 protein: CASSQNPRRKQYF

CDR3 length: 11
D gene: -
V gene: TRBV6-1
J gene: TRBJ1-1
CDR3 DNA: TGTGCCAGCACACAGACCGGTGAAGCTTTCTTT
CDR3 protein: CASTQTGEAFF

CDR3 length: 15
D gene: TRBD1
V gene: TRBV6-5
J gene: TRBJ2-7
CDR3 DNA: TGTGCCAGCAGCCCAACCGGGACAGGGGGCTACGAGCAGTACTTC
CDR3 protein: CASSPTGTGGYEQYF

CDR3 length: 15
D gene: TRBD2
V gene: TRBV5-1
J gene: TRBJ2-7
CDR3 DNA: TGCGCCAGCAGCTTGGAGACTAGCGGTTTTTACGAGCAGTACTTC
CDR3 protein: CASSLETSGFYEQYF

CDR3 length: 16
D gene: -
V gene: TRBV7-3
J gene: TRBJ2-2
CDR3 DNA: TGTGCCAGCAGCTTAACAGCAGGGCTGTCTCCGGAGGAGCTGTTTTTT
CDR3 protein: CASSLTAGLSPEELFF

CDR3 length: 14
D gene: TRBD1
V gene: TRBV5-1
J gene: TRBJ1-4
CDR3 DNA: TGCGCCAGCAGCTTGGTACAGGGGGGTGAAAAACTGTTTTTT
CDR3 protein: CASSLVQGGEKLFF

CDR3 length: 14
D gene: TRBD1
V gene: TRBV5-6
J gene: TRBJ2-7
CDR3 DNA: TGTGCCAGCAGCTTACTGGACAGGGGATTTGAGCAGTACTTC
CDR3 protein: CASSLLDRGFEQYF

CDR3 length: 18
D gene: TRBD2
V gene: TRBV9
J gene: TRBJ2-2
CDR3 DNA: TGTGCCAGCAGCGAGGGACTAGCGGGAGGATCCTACACCGGGGAGCTGTTTTTT
CDR3 protein: CASSEGLAGGSYTGELFF

CDR3 length: 15
D gene: -
V gene: TRBV2
J gene: TRBJ2-2
CDR3 DNA: TGTGCCAGCAGTGAGGTGACACTTAACACCGGGGAGCTGTTTTTT
CDR3 protein: CASSEVTLNTGELFF

CDR3 length: 15
D gene: -
V gene: TRBV28
J gene: TRBJ1-2
CDR3 DNA: TGTGCCAGCAGCCCGAGGTGGGAGTCCATCTATGGCTACACCTTC
CDR3 protein: CASSPRWESIYGYTF

CDR3 length: 12
D gene: -
V gene: TRBV11-1
J gene: TRBJ2-1
CDR3 DNA: TGTGCCAGCAGCCCACAACCTGATGAGCAGTTCTTC
CDR3 protein: CASSPQPDEQFF

CDR3 length: 13
D gene: -
V gene: TRBV6-5
J gene: TRBJ2-7
CDR3 DNA: TGTGCCAGCACCCGGGGTATCGGCTACGAGCAGTACTTC
CDR3 protein: CASTRGIGYEQYF